What follows are 21 T cell receptor beta chains derived from one specimen sequenced in a study of blood T cell repertoires in COVID-19. Profiled with immunoSEQ multiplex PCR; TCRdb holds only in-frame clones, not every one. The data show 260,000 or so clones, 88% seen once. The sample consisted of peripheral blood. These receptors all come from a man aged 18 to 35 with active or convalescent COVID-19.

This chain joins TRBV2 and TRBJ2-1; a possible D gene is TRBD1 (5 bases). This CDR3 spans 16 amino acids. Trimming took 2 bases from V and 8 from J, leaving 19 bases between them. The germline CDR1 and CDR2 sequences are SNHLY and FYNNEI. The CDR3 nucleotides read TGTGCCAGCAGTGAAAGGTTGCTGGGGCGAGGTGATGAGCAGTTCTTC. Amino acid sequence: CASSERLLGRGDEQFF.

The chain links TRBV4-1 to TRBJ1-2; D call uncertain. Germline V gives CDR1 MGHRA, CDR2 YSYEKL. With 0 bases removed from V and 0 bases from J, the gap between germline ends came to 11 bases. CDR3 size: 16 residues. In nucleotides, the CDR3 is TGCGCCAGCAGCCAAGAGTCAGGTAAAGCTAACTATGGCTACACCTTC. Amino acids: CASSQESGKANYGYTF.

This clone was picked up one time. This chain links TRBV6-5 with TRBJ1-2; TRBD1 might be the D (5 bases). Trimming pared 8 bases from V and 3 bases from J, leaving 16 bases between. The CDR3 sequence is 14 residues long. Germline values: CDR1 MNHEY, CDR2 SVGAGI. Here the CDR3 reads CASFRTGVHYGYTF. CDR3 in DNA: TGTGCCAGCTTTCGAACGGGGGTTCACTATGGCTACACCTTC.

In its sample, this clone was seen once. The chain couples TRBV6-2 or TRBV6-3 to TRBJ2-3; D unresolved. The germline V gene encodes CDR1 MNHEY and CDR2 SVGEGT. The CDR3 has 15 residues. Trimming took 2 bases from V and 0 from J, leaving 9 bases between them. The chain's CDR3 is CASSYPIDSTDTQYF. The CDR3 nucleotides read TGTGCCAGCAGTTACCCGATAGATAGCACAGATACGCAGTATTTT.

In DNA, the CDR3 is TGTGCCAGCAGCTTGGCAGGGGGCAACGGCTACACCTTC. Its protein is CASSLAGGNGYTF. The genes are TRBV5-4 and TRBJ1-2; 8 nucleotides line up with TRBD1. This CDR3 spans 13 amino acids. The junction had 3 bases not matched to a gene; V was cut back by 0 bases and J by 8 bases. The germline CDR1 and CDR2 sequences are SGHNT and YYREEE (reference sequence). Full variable domain (remainder filled in from reference TRBV5-4 and TRBJ1-2): ETGVTQSPTHLIKTRGQQVTLRCSSQSGHNTVSWYQQALGQGPQFIFQYYREEENGRGNFPPRFSGLQFPNYSSELNVNALELDDSALYLCASSLAGGNGYTFGSGTRLTVV.

In its sample, this clone was seen a few times. V and J are TRBV7-2 and TRBJ2-5; tentative D call: TRBD1 (6 bases). The CDR3 totals 15 residues. With 1 base removed from V and 4 bases from J, the gap between germline ends came to 13 bases. CDR1 SGHTA and CDR2 FQGNSA come from the germline V gene. The CDR3 coding sequence is TGTGCCAGCAGCTTAGATCTAGGACAGAGAGAGACCCAGTACTTC. Protein: CASSLDLGQRETQYF.

This chain links TRBV18 with TRBJ1-5, with 9 bases fitting TRBD1. Germline CDR1 is KGHSH and CDR2 is LQKENI. The CDR3 has 16 residues. Trimming removed 3 bases from V and 1 base from J; junction bases left unmatched: 4. This chain's CDR3 is CASSPTGGMSNQPQHF. The DNA for the CDR3 is TGTGCCAGCTCACCCACAGGGGGCATGAGCAATCAGCCCCAGCATTTT.

The V gene is TRBV19, the J gene TRBJ2-5; 10 positions agree with TRBD1. The germline V gene has CDR1 LNHDA and CDR2 SQIVND (reference sequence). The CDR3 covers 15 residues. With V trimmed by 5 bases and J by 5 bases, 8 bases remained unmatched. CDR3 loop: CASSVRQGAGETQYF. For the CDR3, the DNA is TGTGCCAGTAGTGTTCGACAGGGGGCTGGGGAGACCCAGTACTTC.

The chain employs TRBV12-3 or TRBV12-4 and TRBJ1-1, with 9 bases identical to TRBD1. The V gene end was trimmed by 6 bases and the J gene end by 4 bases; junction bases not matched to a gene: 3. This CDR3 is 13 amino acids long. Here the CDR3 DNA reads TGTGCCAGCAGAACAGGGGGCGGCACTGAAGCTTTCTTT. Translation: CASRTGGGTEAFF.

This clone appeared once. This rearrangement joins TRBV3-1 (or the pseudogene TRBV3-2) to TRBJ1-1; D may be TRBD1 (5 bases). Germline-derived CDR1 and CDR2 are LGHDT and YNNKEL (reference sequence). The CDR3 runs to 14 residues. Trimming pared 0 bases from V and 3 bases from J, leaving 8 bases between. The CDR3: CASSQEGGDTEAFF. The CDR3 region has the DNA TGTGCCAGCAGCCAAGAGGGGGGAGACACTGAAGCTTTCTTT.

V and J are TRBV5-1 and TRBJ2-1; 8 nucleotides align to TRBD2. CDR3 length equals 14 residues. Germline-derived CDR1 and CDR2 are SGHRS and YFSETQ. V lost 0 bases to trimming and J lost 7 bases; unmatched junction nucleotides: 3. CDR3 sequence (DNA): TGCGCCAGCAGCTTGGCGGGGGGGCATAATGAGCAGTTCTTC. It translates to CASSLAGGHNEQFF.

This clone was seen a single time. The chain links TRBV10-3 to TRBJ2-3, with 7 bases that match TRBD2. CDR3 length equals 14 residues. V was clipped by 7 bases and J by 0 bases; unmatched bases: 4. Germline V gene sequence: CDR1 ENHRY, CDR2 SYGVKD. CDR3 sequence: CAINEGGSTDTQYF. DNA of the CDR3: TGTGCCATCAACGAGGGAGGGAGCACAGATACGCAGTATTTT.

The chain carries TRBV6-5 and TRBJ1-1; tentative D call: TRBD1 (5 bases). Germline V gives CDR1 MNHEY, CDR2 SVGAGI. V was cut by 6 bases and J by 8 bases, with 10 bases left in between. CDR3 length: 11 residues. The CDR3 sequence: CASRDQGEAFF. For the CDR3, the DNA is TGTGCCAGCAGAGACCAGGGAGAAGCTTTCTTT.

This clone was observed a handful of times. The V call is TRBV6-5, the J call TRBJ1-5, with TRBD1 matching 7 bases. Germline CDR1 is MNHEY and CDR2 is SVGAGI. The CDR3 is made up of 15 amino acids. Germline trimming cut 6 bases from V and 7 bases from J; bases unmatched to any gene: 12. CDR3 sequence reads: CASSRTTGVGQPQHF. CDR3 in DNA: TGTGCCAGCAGCCGAACCACAGGGGTCGGGCAGCCCCAGCATTTT.

This chain joins TRBV7-7 and TRBJ2-2; 9 bases line up with TRBD1. The germline V gene has CDR1 SSHAT and CDR2 FNYEAQ (reference sequence). There are 16 residues in the CDR3. After removal of 1 base from V and 4 bases from J, the junction contained 4 bases not matched to a gene. The CDR3 region has the DNA TGTGCCAGCAGCTTAGGGATGGGACAGGGCACCGGGGAGCTGTTTTTT. It is translated as CASSLGMGQGTGELFF.

The V and J genes are TRBV27 and TRBJ2-1, with 8 nucleotides matching TRBD2. This CDR3 region has 15 residues. Germline assignment: CDR1 MNHEY and CDR2 SMNVEV (reference sequence). V was clipped by 7 bases and J by 5 bases; unmatched bases: 10. DNA for the CDR3: TGTGCCAGCAACCCCCTTGCGGGGGGTCACAATGAGCAGTTCTTC. Amino acid sequence: CASNPLAGGHNEQFF.

The chain carries TRBV6-5 and TRBJ1-5, with D possibly matching TRBD1 (6 bases). Trimming cost V 4 bases and J 3 bases, with 16 bases left between them. The CDR3 is made up of 16 amino acids. Per germline, CDR1 MNHEY and CDR2 SVGAGI. CDR3 nucleotides: TGTGCCAGCAGTTCTCGATCAAGGGGGATCAATCAGCCCCAGCATTTT. It is translated as CASSSRSRGINQPQHF.

This clone was seen once. V gene TRBV6-2 or TRBV6-3 combines with J gene TRBJ1-1, with a possible D match to TRBD1 (5 bases). This CDR3 spans 17 amino acids. Trimming pared 2 bases from V and 0 bases from J, leaving 16 bases between. In germline, CDR1 is MNHEY, CDR2 SVGEGT. The CDR3 sequence is CASSYPTGHYMNTEAFF. CDR3 DNA: TGTGCCAGCAGTTACCCTACCGGACACTACATGAACACTGAAGCTTTCTTT.

The CDR3 nucleotides read TGTGCCAGCAGTACCCGGGGGGGGGCGGACGAGCAGTACTTC. Encoded protein: CASSTRGGADEQYF. This rearrangement joins TRBV2 to TRBJ2-7; 8 positions match TRBD2. CDR1 is SNHLY, CDR2 FYNNEI, per germline. V lost 5 bases and J lost 5; bases outside the gene matches: 8. The CDR3 loop spans 14 amino acids.

The rearrangement uses TRBV18 and TRBJ2-5, with TRBD1 identical over 7 bases. CDR3 length equals 15 residues. Germline CDR1 reads KGHSH; CDR2 reads LQKENI. The J segment lost 2 bases and the V segment lost 3 bases, leaving 6 bases of the junction unmatched. As DNA, the CDR3 is TGTGCCAGCTCACCCTCAACGGGACAGCAAGAGACCCAGTACTTC. Translated: CASSPSTGQQETQYF.

The chain links TRBV4-3 to TRBJ2-1; TRBD2 agrees at 12 bases. CDR3 length: 15 residues. The V segment lost 3 bases and the J segment 5 bases; nucleotides outside the gene matches: 2. Looked up from germline, CDR1 is LGHNA and CDR2 is YSLEER. CDR3 DNA sequence: TGCGCCAGCAGCCATCTAGCGGGGGGGCACAATGAGCAGTTCTTC. Protein sequence: CASSHLAGGHNEQFF.